What follows are 23 T cell receptor beta chains derived from one specimen sequenced in a study of T cell responses to AZD1222 COVID-19 vaccine. Produced via immunoSEQ multiplex PCR; TCRdb's table is partial and in-frame only. The profile shows about 94,000 clones, approximately 87% of them singletons. The sequencing here drew on peripheral blood, taken 28 days after the second AZD1222 dose. Source of these receptors: an adult who received the AZD1222 COVID-19 vaccine.

J is TRBJ2-3 and V is TRBV7-8; a weak D match, TRBD1 (5 bases). The V gene's germline CDR1 is SGHVS and CDR2 FQNEAQ. CDR3 length equals 14 residues. With 5 bases removed from V and 1 base from J, the gap between germline ends came to 10 bases. Here the CDR3 DNA reads TGTGCCAGCAGCCCCCAGGGCGGCACAGATACGCAGTATTTT. The encoded protein is CASSPQGGTDTQYF.

The genes are TRBV28 and TRBJ1-5; D is possibly TRBD1 (6 bases). The CDR3 has 13 amino acids. V lost 3 bases and J 10 bases, leaving 13 bases between the germline ends. CDR1 MDHEN and CDR2 SYDVKM come from the germline V gene. CDR3 amino acids: CASSFRHREPQHF. The CDR3 bases are TGTGCCAGCAGTTTCCGACACAGGGAACCCCAGCATTTT. Based on the CDR3 plus reference TRBV28 and TRBJ1-5, the full variable domain is DVKVTQSSRYLVKRTGEKVFLECVQDMDHENMFWYRQDPGLGLRLIYFSYDVKMKEKGDIPEGYSVSREKKERFSLILESASTNQTSMYLCASSFRHREPQHFGDGTRLSIL.

This chain connects TRBV5-1 to TRBJ2-3, with a possible D match to TRBD2 (6 bases). This CDR3 spans 16 amino acids. V lost 4 bases and J 2 bases, leaving 17 bases between the germline ends. Germline CDR1 and CDR2: SGHRS and YFSETQ. CDR3 sequence (DNA): TGCGCCAGCAGCGGGGGGACCTCACCATCCACAGATACGCAGTATTTT. It encodes CASSGGTSPSTDTQYF.

The chain uses TRBV5-6 and TRBJ1-4; no clear D gene. Germline CDR1 SGHDT, CDR2 YYEEEE. The CDR3 sequence is 15 residues long. V was clipped by 4 bases and J by 3 bases, with 13 bases between them. CDR3 sequence: CASSDSGNSNEKLFF. The CDR3 DNA sequence: TGTGCCAGCAGCGATTCCGGGAACTCTAATGAAAAACTGTTTTTT. The full variable domain, its missing parts supplied by reference TRBV5-6 and TRBJ1-4, is DAGVTQSPTHLIKTRGQQVTLRCSPKSGHDTVSWYQQALGQGPQFIFQYYEEEERQRGNFPDRFSGHQFPNYSSELNVNALLLGDSALYLCASSDSGNSNEKLFFGSGTQLSVL.

This clone appeared a few times. The chain couples TRBV6-2 or TRBV6-3 to TRBJ1-2; D possibly corresponds to TRBD1 (6 bases). This CDR3 spans 16 amino acids. Trimming stripped 0 bases from V and 6 bases from J, with 17 bases between. In germline, CDR1 is MNHEY, CDR2 SVGEGT. This CDR3 is CASSYSSGAPLNGYTF. For the CDR3, the DNA is TGTGCCAGCAGTTACTCGTCAGGGGCCCCCTTAAATGGCTACACCTTC.

J is TRBJ1-3 and V is TRBV5-1; TRBD1 aligns across 7 bases. The CDR3 spans 15 residues. J lost 3 bases, V lost 1 base, and 4 bases had no gene match. Germline CDR1 SGHRS, CDR2 YFSETQ. CDR3 sequence: CASSLNQGGGNTIYF. As DNA, the CDR3 is TGCGCCAGCAGCTTGAACCAGGGGGGTGGAAACACCATATATTTT.

The chain joins TRBV25-1 to TRBJ2-3, with D possibly matching TRBD2 (6 bases). In germline, CDR1 is MGHDK, CDR2 SYGVNS. This CDR3 contains 15 residues. The V and J ends lost 5 bases and 2 bases respectively, with 14 bases between them. As DNA, the CDR3 is TGTGCCAGCAGTTCTAGCCCGGGAGACACAGATACGCAGTATTTT. This gives the protein CASSSSPGDTDTQYF. The variable domain in full, with the rest retrieved from reference TRBV25-1 and TRBJ2-3, is EADIYQTPRYLVIGTGKKITLECSQTMGHDKMYWYQQDPGMELHLIHYSYGVNSTEKGDLSSESTVSRIRTEHFPLTLESARPSHTSQYLCASSSSPGDTDTQYFGPGTRLTVL.

This clone showed up just once. The V gene is TRBV11-2, the J gene TRBJ1-1; 7 bases match TRBD1. CDR3 length equals 16 residues. Germline lookup yields CDR1 SGHAT and CDR2 FQNNGV. The junction had 8 bases not matched to a gene; V was cut back by 2 bases and J by 2 bases. CDR3 region: CASSLSPEGANTEAFF. CDR3 sequence (DNA): TGTGCCAGCAGCTTATCCCCCGAGGGGGCAAACACTGAAGCTTTCTTT.

This chain connects TRBV18 to TRBJ2-7; D call uncertain. V was trimmed by 6 bases and J by 6 bases, leaving 12 bases between them. This CDR3 is 12 amino acids long. Germline V gives CDR1 KGHSH, CDR2 LQKENI. CDR3 protein: CASSAGDLEQYF. Here the CDR3 DNA reads TGTGCCAGCTCGGCAGGAGACCTCGAGCAGTACTTC.

The V gene is TRBV5-8, the J gene TRBJ1-2; perhaps TRBD1 as D (5 bases). The CDR3 is made up of 16 amino acids. In germline, CDR1 is SGHTS, CDR2 YDEGEE. Deletions cut 4 bases from V and 1 base from J, with 17 bases between. CDR3 bases: TGTGCCAGCAGCGTGAACCCAGGGAACCTTAACTATGGCTACACCTTC. Its protein product is CASSVNPGNLNYGYTF.

This chain uses TRBV6-5 with TRBJ2-2; no reliable D call. This CDR3 contains 14 residues. Trimming pared 5 bases from V and 2 bases from J, leaving 9 bases between. Germline assignment: CDR1 MNHEY and CDR2 SVGAGI. CDR3 region: CASSLDSNTGELFF. As DNA, the CDR3 is TGTGCCAGCAGTCTAGACTCCAACACCGGGGAGCTGTTTTTT.

This clone was counted once. The chain links TRBV30 to TRBJ1-3; 11 nucleotides match TRBD1. This CDR3 is built from 14 residues. V lost 2 bases to trimming and J lost 10 bases; unmatched junction nucleotides: 7. Germline V gene lookup returns CDR1 GTSNPN and CDR2 SVGIG (reference sequence). The CDR3 region has the DNA TGTGCCTGGAGTTTGGGACAGGGGGAAACAACCATATATTTT. Translation: CAWSLGQGETTIYF.

This chain joins TRBV5-6 and TRBJ1-1; D remains unclear. Per the germline V gene, CDR1 is SGHDT and CDR2 is YYEEEE. The CDR3 has 16 amino acids. Trimming took off 5 bases at V and 2 bases at J, with 19 bases between the two ends. The CDR3 nucleotides read TGTGCCAGCAGTTTGCAATTCCGGGAGCTCAACACTGAAGCTTTCTTT. It yields the protein CASSLQFRELNTEAFF.

The chain employs TRBV5-8 and TRBJ2-2; 7 bases are a match to TRBD1. The V segment lost 0 bases and the J segment 4 bases; nucleotides outside the gene matches: 9. Per germline, CDR1 SGHTS and CDR2 YDEGEE. This CDR3 has 17 amino acids. The CDR3 here is CASSLAPGGPGTGELFF. As DNA, the CDR3 is TGTGCCAGCAGCTTGGCCCCAGGGGGACCGGGCACCGGGGAGCTGTTTTTT.

The count of this clone is one. The CDR3 reads CASRRGEDQPQHF. The CDR3 bases are TGTGCCAGCAGGCGAGGAGAGGATCAGCCCCAGCATTTT. This chain joins TRBV2 and TRBJ1-5; D remains unclear. Trimming removed 6 bases at V and 5 bases at J, with 11 bases between. The CDR3 length is 13 residues. Germline V gives CDR1 SNHLY, CDR2 FYNNEI.

The J gene is TRBJ1-5, the V gene TRBV4-2, with D possibly TRBD1 on 5 matching bases. This CDR3 is built from 15 residues. Germline lookup yields CDR1 LGHNA and CDR2 YNFKEQ. Trimming removed 0 bases from V and 3 bases from J, with 9 bases in between. The CDR3 DNA is TGTGCCAGCAGCCAAGATCGAGGGACCAATCAGCCCCAGCATTTT. It specifies CASSQDRGTNQPQHF.

V usage is TRBV6-5 and J usage is TRBJ1-2, with D possibly matching TRBD1 (5 bases). Germline V gives CDR1 MNHEY, CDR2 SVGAGI. With 0 bases removed from V and 3 bases from J, the gap between germline ends came to 11 bases. The CDR3 has 15 residues. The DNA of the CDR3 is TGTGCCAGCAGTTACTCCGTAGACAGAGACTATGGCTACACCTTC. Encoded protein: CASSYSVDRDYGYTF.

V and J are TRBV2 and TRBJ1-5, with D uncertain. V lost 2 bases and J 7 bases, leaving 12 bases between the germline ends. CDR1 and CDR2 (germline): SNHLY, FYNNEI. The CDR3 sequence is 14 residues long. The CDR3 loop is CASSESLVTQPQHF. CDR3 DNA: TGTGCCAGCAGTGAAAGTCTGGTGACCCAGCCCCAGCATTTT.

The genes are TRBV5-1 and TRBJ1-3; D is ambiguous. Germline CDR1 and CDR2: SGHRS and YFSETQ. This CDR3 is 14 amino acids long. With 7 bases removed from V and 0 bases from J, the gap between germline ends came to 11 bases. This chain's CDR3 is CASATGGSGNTIYF. CDR3 in DNA: TGCGCCAGCGCCACCGGAGGCTCTGGAAACACCATATATTTT.

V is TRBV7-2 and J is TRBJ2-3, with D possibly being TRBD1 (6 bases). The CDR3 runs 14 residues. Germline lookup yields CDR1 SGHTA and CDR2 FQGNSA. V lost 3 bases and J 2 bases, leaving 9 bases between the germline ends. The CDR3: CASSFLGATDTQYF. The CDR3 DNA follows: TGTGCCAGCAGCTTTCTGGGGGCCACAGATACGCAGTATTTT.

The chain recombines TRBV5-8 with TRBJ1-2, with 7 bases lining up with TRBD1. The trim removed 4 bases at V and 3 bases at J, leaving 6 bases unmatched. This CDR3 is 14 amino acids long. Per germline, CDR1 SGHTS and CDR2 YDEGEE. In nucleotides, the CDR3 is TGTGCCAGCAGCCGCGGACAGGCCTACTATGGCTACACCTTC. It specifies CASSRGQAYYGYTF.

The chain employs TRBV5-6 and TRBJ1-1; TRBD1 matches at 8 bases. The CDR3 covers 12 residues. Germline V gene lookup returns CDR1 SGHDT and CDR2 YYEEEE. Trimming cost V 2 bases and J 10 bases; bases outside gene matches: 4. The CDR3, as DNA: TGTGCCAGCAGCTTCCCAGGGGGCGTAGCTTTCTTT. It yields the protein CASSFPGGVAFF.

V usage is TRBV5-1 and J usage is TRBJ1-2; 11 bases are a match to TRBD1. The germline CDR1 and CDR2 sequences are SGHRS and YFSETQ. V lost 4 bases to trimming and J lost 4 bases; unmatched junction nucleotides: 6. The CDR3 has 15 residues. CDR3 sequence reads: CASSPRTGGGYGYTF. CDR3 DNA sequence: TGCGCCAGCAGCCCTAGGACAGGGGGCGGCTATGGCTACACCTTC.